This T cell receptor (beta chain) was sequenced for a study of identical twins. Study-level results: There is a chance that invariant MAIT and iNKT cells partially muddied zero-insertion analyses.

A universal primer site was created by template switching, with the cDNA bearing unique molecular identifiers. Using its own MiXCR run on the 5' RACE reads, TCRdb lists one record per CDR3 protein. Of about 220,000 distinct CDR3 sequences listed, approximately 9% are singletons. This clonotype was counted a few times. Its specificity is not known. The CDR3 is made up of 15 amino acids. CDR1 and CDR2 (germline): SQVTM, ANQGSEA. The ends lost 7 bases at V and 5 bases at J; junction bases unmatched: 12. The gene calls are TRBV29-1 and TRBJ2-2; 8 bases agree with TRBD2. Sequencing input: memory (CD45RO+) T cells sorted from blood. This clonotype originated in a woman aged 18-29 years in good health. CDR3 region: CSGKLAGFGTGELFF. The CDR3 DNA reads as TGCAGCGGTAAATTAGCGGGATTCGGGACCGGGGAGCTGTTTTTT.